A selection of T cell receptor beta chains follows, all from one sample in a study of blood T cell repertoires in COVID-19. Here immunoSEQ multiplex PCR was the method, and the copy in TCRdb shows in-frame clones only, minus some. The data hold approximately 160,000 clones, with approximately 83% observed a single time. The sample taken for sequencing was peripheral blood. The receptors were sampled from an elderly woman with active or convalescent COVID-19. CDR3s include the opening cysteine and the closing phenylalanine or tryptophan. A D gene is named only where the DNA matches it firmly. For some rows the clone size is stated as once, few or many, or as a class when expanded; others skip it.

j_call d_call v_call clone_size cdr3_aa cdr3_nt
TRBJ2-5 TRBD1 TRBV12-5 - CASGNGGDREETQYF TGTGCTAGTGGTAATGGAGGGGACAGGGAGGAGACCCAGTACTTC
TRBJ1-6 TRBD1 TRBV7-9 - CASSSSDRAGSPLHF TGTGCCAGCAGCTCATCCGACAGGGCAGGATCACCCCTCCACTTT
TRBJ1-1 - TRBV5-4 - CASSPGGVGNTEAFF TGTGCCAGCAGCCCTGGGGGGGTGGGGAACACTGAAGCTTTCTTT
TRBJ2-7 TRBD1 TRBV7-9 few CASSFLRDRGQEQYF TGTGCCAGCAGCTTCCTCCGGGACAGGGGCCAAGAGCAGTACTTC
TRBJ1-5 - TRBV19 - CASSVLPNQPQHF TGTGCCAGTAGTGTCCTCCCGAATCAGCCCCAGCATTTT
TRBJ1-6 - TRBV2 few CASTEGKLSRGINSPLHF TGTGCCAGCACCGAAGGGAAACTATCTCGGGGTATTAATTCACCCCTCCACTTT
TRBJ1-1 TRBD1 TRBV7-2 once CASSTRQGSEAFF TGTGCCAGCAGCACCAGACAGGGTTCTGAAGCTTTCTTT
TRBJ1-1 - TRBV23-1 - CASSLKEVLSADNTEAFF TGCGCCAGCAGTCTAAAAGAGGTCCTCAGCGCCGATAACACTGAAGCTTTCTTT
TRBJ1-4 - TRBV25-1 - CASSDFRINEKLFF TGTGCCAGCAGTGACTTCAGGATTAATGAAAAACTGTTTTTT
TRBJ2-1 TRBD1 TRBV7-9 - CASSLVGTGAVQFF TGTGCCAGCAGCTTAGTTGGGACAGGGGCTGTGCAGTTCTTC
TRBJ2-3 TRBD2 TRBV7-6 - CASSLMDGLAADTQYF TGTGCCAGCAGCTTAATGGATGGACTAGCAGCAGATACGCAGTATTTT
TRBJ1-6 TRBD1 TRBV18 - CASSGQGAQNSPLHF TGTGCCAGCTCAGGACAGGGGGCGCAAAATTCACCCCTCCACTTT
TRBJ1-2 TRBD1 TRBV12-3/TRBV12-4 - CASSWDRSYGYTF TGTGCCAGCAGTTGGGACAGGTCCTATGGCTACACCTTC
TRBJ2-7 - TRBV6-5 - CASREWTVITYEQYF TGTGCCAGCAGGGAGTGGACAGTTATTACCTACGAGCAGTACTTC
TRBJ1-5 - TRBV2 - CASKGGDSNQPQHF TGTGCCAGCAAAGGGGGTGACAGCAATCAGCCCCAGCATTTT
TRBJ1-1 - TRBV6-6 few CASRVPQGTEAFF TGTGCCAGCAGGGTCCCACAGGGAACTGAAGCTTTCTTT
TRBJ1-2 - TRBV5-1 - CASTQDNYGYTF TGCGCCAGCACACAGGACAACTATGGCTACACCTTC
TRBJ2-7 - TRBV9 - CASSTVGLSYEQYF TGTGCCAGCAGTACAGTGGGGCTCTCCTACGAGCAGTACTTC
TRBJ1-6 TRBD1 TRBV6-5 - CASSNRGPLLHF TGTGCCAGCAGTAACAGGGGGCCACTCCTCCACTTT
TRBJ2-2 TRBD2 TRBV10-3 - CAISWTSEAGELFF TGTGCCATCAGCTGGACTAGCGAGGCCGGGGAGCTGTTTTTT
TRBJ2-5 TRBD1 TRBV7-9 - CASRRTGAEETQYF TGTGCCAGCAGGAGGACAGGGGCAGAAGAGACCCAGTACTTC
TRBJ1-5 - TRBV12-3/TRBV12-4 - CASSFRVDQPQHF TGTGCCAGCAGTTTCCGGGTTGATCAGCCCCAGCATTTT
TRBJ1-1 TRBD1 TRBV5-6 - CASSLGAGGVQNTEAFF TGTGCCAGCAGCTTGGGGGCAGGGGGCGTTCAGAACACTGAAGCTTTCTTT
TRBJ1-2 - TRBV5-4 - CASSLQGNYGYTF TGTGCCAGCAGCTTGCAGGGGAACTATGGCTACACCTTC
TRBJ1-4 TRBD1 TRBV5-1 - CASKIGQGNEKLFF TGCGCCAGCAAGATCGGACAGGGAAATGAAAAACTGTTTTTT
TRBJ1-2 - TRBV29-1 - CSVEHNSNGYTF TGCAGCGTTGAACACAATTCCAACGGCTACACCTTC
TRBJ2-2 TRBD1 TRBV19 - CASRRTGPNTGELFF TGTGCCAGTAGAAGGACAGGCCCGAACACCGGGGAGCTGTTTTTT
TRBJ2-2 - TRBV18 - CASSPYTGELFF TGTGCCAGCTCACCCTATACCGGGGAGCTGTTTTTT
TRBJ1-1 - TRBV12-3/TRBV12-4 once CASRTTGNTEAFF TGTGCCAGCAGAACTACAGGGAACACTGAAGCTTTCTTT
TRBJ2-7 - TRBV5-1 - CASSLARQSDEQYF TGCGCCAGCAGCTTGGCCAGACAGTCCGACGAGCAGTACTTC
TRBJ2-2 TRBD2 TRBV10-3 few CAISYSRGGRTGELFF TGTGCCATCAGTTACTCCCGGGGGGGCCGAACCGGGGAGCTGTTTTTT
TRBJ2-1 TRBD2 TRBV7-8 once CASSREVPIEQFF TGTGCCAGCAGCCGGGAGGTCCCGATTGAGCAGTTCTTC
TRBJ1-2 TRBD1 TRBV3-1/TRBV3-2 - CASSPTGGADGYTF TGTGCCAGCAGCCCTACAGGGGGCGCGGATGGCTACACCTTC
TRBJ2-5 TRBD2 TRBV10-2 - CASSGTSGRETQYF TGCGCCAGCAGCGGGACTAGCGGAAGAGAGACCCAGTACTTC
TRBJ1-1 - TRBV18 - CASSSVSGVGEAFF TGTGCCAGCTCATCGGTTTCTGGAGTAGGTGAAGCTTTCTTT
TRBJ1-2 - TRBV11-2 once CASSLTDNYGYTF TGTGCCAGCAGCTTGACAGATAACTATGGCTACACCTTC
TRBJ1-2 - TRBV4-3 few CASSQALGGGYGYTF TGCGCCAGCAGCCAAGCTCTCGGGGGTGGCTATGGCTACACCTTC
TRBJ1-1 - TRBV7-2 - CASSLTGNREAFF TGTGCCAGCAGCTTGACTGGAAACAGGGAAGCTTTCTTT
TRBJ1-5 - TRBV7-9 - CASSSRDAGGGQPQHF TGTGCCAGCAGCTCCCGGGACGCCGGGGGTGGACAGCCCCAGCATTTT
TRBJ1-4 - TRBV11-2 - CASSAPATNEKLFF TGTGCCAGCAGTGCACCGGCAACTAATGAAAAACTGTTTTTT
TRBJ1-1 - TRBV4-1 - CASSQPGVWGTEAFF TGCGCCAGCAGCCAGCCAGGGGTCTGGGGAACTGAAGCTTTCTTT
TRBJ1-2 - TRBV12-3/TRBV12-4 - CASSPRQTYGYTF TGTGCCAGCAGCCCTAGACAGACCTATGGCTACACCTTC
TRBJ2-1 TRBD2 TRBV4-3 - CASSHEGTSVGEQFF TGCGCCAGCAGCCACGAAGGGACTAGTGTTGGCGAGCAGTTCTTC
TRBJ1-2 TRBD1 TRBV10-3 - CAISGTGGGYGYTF TGTGCCATCAGTGGGACAGGGGGCGGGTATGGCTACACCTTC
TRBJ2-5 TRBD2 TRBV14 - CASSQDDLAVETQYF TGTGCCAGCAGCCAAGATGACCTAGCGGTGGAGACCCAGTACTTC
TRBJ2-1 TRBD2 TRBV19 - CASSIGGTSGGSSYNEQFF TGTGCCAGTAGTATTGGTGGGACTAGCGGGGGGAGCTCCTACAATGAGCAGTTCTTC
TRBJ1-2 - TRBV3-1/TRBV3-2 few CASSQPNRDGYTF TGTGCCAGCAGCCAACCTAACAGGGATGGCTACACCTTC
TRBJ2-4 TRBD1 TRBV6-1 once CASSEPTGALVNIQYF TGTGCCAGCAGTGAACCAACAGGGGCCCTTGTTAACATTCAGTACTTC
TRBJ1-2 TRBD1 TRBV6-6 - CASSYPVGQAYGYTF TGTGCCAGCAGTTACCCCGTGGGACAGGCCTATGGCTACACCTTC